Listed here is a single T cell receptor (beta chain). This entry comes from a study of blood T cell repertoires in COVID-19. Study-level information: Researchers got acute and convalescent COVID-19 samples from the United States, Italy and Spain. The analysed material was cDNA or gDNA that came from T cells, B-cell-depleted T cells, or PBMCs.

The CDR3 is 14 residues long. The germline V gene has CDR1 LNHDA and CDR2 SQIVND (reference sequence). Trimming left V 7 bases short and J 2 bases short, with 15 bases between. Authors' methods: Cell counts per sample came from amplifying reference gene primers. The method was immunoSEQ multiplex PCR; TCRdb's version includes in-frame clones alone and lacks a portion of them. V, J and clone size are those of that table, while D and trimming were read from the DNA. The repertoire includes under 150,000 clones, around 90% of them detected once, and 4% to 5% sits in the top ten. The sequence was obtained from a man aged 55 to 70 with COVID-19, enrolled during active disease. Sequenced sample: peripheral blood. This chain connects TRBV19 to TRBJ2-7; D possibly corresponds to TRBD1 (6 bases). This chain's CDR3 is CASTPGQGTYEQYF. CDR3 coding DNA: TGTGCCAGTACTCCGGGGCAGGGGACCTACGAGCAGTACTTC. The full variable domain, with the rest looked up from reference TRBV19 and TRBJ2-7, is DGGITQSPKYLFRKEGQNVTLSCEQNLNHDAMYWYRQDPGQGLRLIYYSQIVNDFQKGDIAEGYSVSREKKESFPLTVTSAQKNPTAFYLCASTPGQGTYEQYFGPGTRLTVT.